Given below is one T cell receptor beta chain in context. Its antigen is undetermined. The data originate from a study of cytomegalovirus exposure and HLA in healthy donors. Study observations and caveats: Researchers reported from a later analysis that most CMV-associated TCR beta chains appeared HLA-restricted.

With 60 Vbeta and 13 Jbeta primers, the PCR was carried out. Clones were read by immunoSEQ multiplex PCR, and TCRdb kept only the in-frame ones, dropping some. Of about 140,000 clones listed, 75% to 90% are singletons. The CDR3 runs 15 residues. Trimming removed 5 bases at V and 6 bases at J, with 16 bases between. From germline, CDR1 is SGHTA and CDR2 FQGTGA. This TCR was recovered from a woman in her twenties or thirties in good health and CMV-seronegative. Source material: PBMCs. This chain links TRBV7-3 with TRBJ2-2; tentative D call: TRBD2 (7 bases). The CDR3 reads CASSPVRGGAGELFF. As DNA, the CDR3 is TGTGCCAGCAGCCCCGTGAGGGGGGGGGCCGGGGAGCTGTTTTTT.